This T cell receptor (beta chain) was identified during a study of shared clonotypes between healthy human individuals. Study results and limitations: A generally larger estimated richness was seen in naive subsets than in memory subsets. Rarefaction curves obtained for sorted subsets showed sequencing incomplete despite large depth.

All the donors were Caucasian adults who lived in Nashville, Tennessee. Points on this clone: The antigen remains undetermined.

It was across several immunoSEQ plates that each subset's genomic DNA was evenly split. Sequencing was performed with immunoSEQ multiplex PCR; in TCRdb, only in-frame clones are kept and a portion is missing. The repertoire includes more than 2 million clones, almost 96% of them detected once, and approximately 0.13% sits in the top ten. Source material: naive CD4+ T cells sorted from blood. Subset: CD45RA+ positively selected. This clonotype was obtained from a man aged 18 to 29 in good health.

CDR3 in amino acids: CASSQTNSGRTDTQYF. The CDR3 DNA reads as TGCGCCAGCAGCCAAACCAATAGCGGGCGCACAGATACGCAGTATTTT. The chain links TRBV4-1 to TRBJ2-3, with TRBD2 identical over 7 bases. J was trimmed by 1 base and V by 2 bases; bases with no gene match: 6. CDR3 size: 16 residues. Germline V gene sequence: CDR1 MGHRA, CDR2 YSYEKL.